The next 18 T cell receptor beta chains were all read from a single sample in a study of blood T cells in healthy people across ages. With a J-beta primer mix and a sample-barcoded 5' primer, a second PCR ran about 7 to 12 cycles. In TCRdb, the 5' RACE reads were re-called with MiXCR into one record per CDR3 protein. Of roughly 800,000 distinct CDR3 sequences listed, 58% are singletons. Sequences were obtained from blood. These receptors all come from a man aged 30 to 45 in good health.

This clonotype was seen a few times. The chain combines TRBV4-2 with TRBJ2-5; weak D call: TRBD2 (5 bases). CDR3 length equals 15 residues. V gave up 1 base and J gave up 2 bases, with 11 bases separating them. Per germline, CDR1 LGHNA and CDR2 YNFKEQ. The CDR3 nucleotides read TGTGCCAGCAGCCAAGCCCGGGGAGTTCAAGAGACCCAGTACTTC. Residues: CASSQARGVQETQYF.

The CDR3 sequence: CASSHDPKDRSTNEKLFF. The CDR3 DNA sequence: TGTGCCAGCAGCCACGATCCGAAAGACAGATCAACTAATGAAAAACTGTTTTTT. The genes are TRBV4-2 and TRBJ1-4; a possible D gene is TRBD1 (5 bases). The V end was cut by 3 bases, the J end by 0 bases, with 17 bases between. The length of the CDR3 is 18 residues. Germline V CDR1 and CDR2: LGHNA, YNFKEQ.

The chain couples TRBV7-2 to TRBJ2-4, with 9 bases aligning to TRBD1. The ends lost 5 bases at V and 7 bases at J; junction bases unmatched: 9. The CDR3 sequence is 15 residues long. Germline V CDR1 and CDR2: SGHTA, FQGNSA. The CDR3 nucleotides are TGTGCCAGCAGCAAAACCGGGACAGGGATCAACATTCAGTACTTC. Protein product: CASSKTGTGINIQYF. Supplemented by reference TRBV7-2 and TRBJ2-4, the full variable domain reads GAGVSQSPSNKVTEKGKDVELRCDPISGHTALYWYRQSLGQGLEFLIYFQGNSAPDKSGLPSDRFSAERTGGSVSTLTIQRTQQEDSAVYLCASSKTGTGINIQYFGAGTRLSVL.

The J gene is TRBJ2-1, the V gene TRBV21-1; the listed D gene, TRBD1, was not tested against the DNA. TRBV21-1 is designated a pseudogene. The CDR3 is 17 residues long. The CDR3 DNA is TGTGCCAGCAGCAAGCCTCGGACTCATAGGGGGTGGCATGAGCAGTTCTTC. The encoded protein is CASSKPRTHRGWHEQFF.

This clonotype has a handful of counts. The rearrangement joins TRBV20-1 to TRBJ2-4; maybe TRBD2 (6 bases). Judging by the DNA end, TRBJ2-5 fits better; the J call may be wrong. This CDR3 has 16 residues. Germline V CDR1 and CDR2: DFQATT, SNEGSKA (reference sequence). This CDR3 reads CSASLASPGKEETQYF. In DNA, the CDR3 is TGCAGTGCTAGCCTAGCGTCCCCAGGAAAAGAAGAGACCCAGTACTTC.

This clonotype has just a few counts. This chain connects TRBV9 to TRBJ2-5; TRBD1 is a possible D gene (5 bases). From germline, CDR1 is SGDLS and CDR2 YYNGEE. Trimming stripped 0 bases from V and 4 bases from J, with 13 bases between. The CDR3 has 15 amino acids. DNA for the CDR3: TGTGCCAGCAGCGTAGGGGCAGGGCAAGGAGAGACCCAGTACTTC. Translated, it gives CASSVGAGQGETQYF. Full variable domain (rest looked up from reference TRBV9 and TRBJ2-5): DSGVTQTPKHLITATGQRVTLRCSPRSGDLSVYWYQQSLDQGLQFLIQYYNGEERAKGNILERFSAQQFPDLHSELNLSSLELGDSALYFCASSVGAGQGETQYFGPGTRLLVL.

This clonotype has more than one count but fewer than ten. The rearrangement uses TRBV7-2 and TRBJ2-5; 8 bases align to TRBD2. Germline CDR1 SGHTA, CDR2 FQGNSA. CDR3 size: 20 residues. Trimming removed 5 bases from V and 4 bases from J; junction bases left unmatched: 24. The CDR3 is CASSPQGKRLSGLVVETQYF. The CDR3, as DNA: TGTGCCAGCAGCCCCCAAGGAAAACGGTTATCGGGACTAGTAGTAGAGACCCAGTACTTC.

The chain uses TRBV7-9 and TRBJ2-1; TRBD2 is a possible D gene (6 bases). The CDR3 loop spans 15 amino acids. Trimming took 7 bases from V and 8 from J, leaving 21 bases between them. Germline values: CDR1 SEHNR, CDR2 FQNEAQ (reference sequence). CDR3 sequence: CASTLPGVGIHEQFF. The CDR3 bases are TGTGCCAGCACCCTGCCGGGGGTTGGGATTCATGAGCAGTTCTTC.

Many counts were recorded for this clonotype. The chain carries TRBV12-3 or TRBV12-4 and TRBJ2-7; 7 bases fit TRBD2. This CDR3 has 13 residues. Losses at the gene ends were 6 bases for V and 2 bases for J; bases not matched to a gene: 4. CDR3 sequence (DNA): TGTGCCAGCAGGCTAGCGGATACCTACGAGCAGTACTTC. This encodes CASRLADTYEQYF.

The gene calls are TRBV2 and TRBJ1-1; D perhaps matches TRBD1 (5 bases). Germline V gene sequence: CDR1 SNHLY, CDR2 FYNNEI. V was clipped by 7 bases and J by 8 bases, with 14 bases between them. The CDR3 runs to 12 residues. CDR3 nucleotide sequence: TGTGCCAGCAATGAGAGGCAGGGCGAAGCTTTCTTT. Translated: CASNERQGEAFF.

As to this clonotype: An end of the junction differs from the germline gene, which may be a read error. The chain uses TRBV24-1 and TRBJ2-1; D uncertain. The germline CDR1 and CDR2 sequences are KGHDR and SFDVKD. This CDR3 contains 16 residues. CDR3 region: CATSDLQTASYSEQFF. The CDR3 region has the DNA TGTGCCACCAGTGATTTGCAAACAGCCTCCTACAGTGAGCAGTTCTTC.

The rearrangement links TRBV27 to TRBJ2-7; TRBD1 matches 8 bases. CDR3 length: 13 amino acids. J gave up 5 bases and V 6 bases, and 6 bases lay outside the gene matches. Germline CDR1 MNHEY, CDR2 SMNVEV (reference sequence). As DNA, the CDR3 is TGTGCCAGCAGCGGGGGACAGGTAGACGAGCAGTACTTC. It is translated as CASSGGQVDEQYF.

V gene TRBV6-5 combines with J gene TRBJ2-4, with a possible D match to TRBD1 (5 bases). Matching the DNA end better, TRBJ2-7 makes the J call doubtful. The CDR3 covers 14 residues. Germline V gene lookup returns CDR1 MNHEY and CDR2 SVGAGI. CDR3 sequence: CASSYSETAYEQYF. CDR3 sequence (DNA): TGTGCCAGCAGTTACTCGGAGACAGCTTACGAGCAGTACTTC.

The chain employs TRBV5-1 and TRBJ2-5; D may be TRBD1 (5 bases). This CDR3 is built from 15 residues. CDR1 and CDR2 (germline): SGHRS, YFSETQ. With 0 bases removed from V and 3 bases from J, the gap between germline ends came to 12 bases. The CDR3 is CASSLASQGEETQYF. CDR3 in DNA: TGCGCCAGCAGCTTGGCCAGTCAAGGGGAAGAGACCCAGTACTTC. Supplemented by reference TRBV5-1 and TRBJ2-5, the full variable domain reads KAGVTQTPRYLIKTRGQQVTLSCSPISGHRSVSWYQQTPGQGLQFLFEYFSETQRNKGNFPGRFSGRQFSNSRSEMNVSTLELGDSALYLCASSLASQGEETQYFGPGTRLLVL.

The sample holds a few counts of this clonotype. The J gene is TRBJ1-2, the V gene TRBV27, with 7 positions matching TRBD1. The germline gives CDR1 MNHEY, CDR2 SMNVEV (reference sequence). The CDR3 extends over 15 amino acids. Trimming took 5 bases from V and 2 from J; bases not matched to a gene: 8. DNA of the CDR3: TGTGCCAGCAGTCTGGGGGCACAGGGGAACTATGGCTACACCTTC. Protein sequence: CASSLGAQGNYGYTF.

The V gene is TRBV6-2 or TRBV6-3, the J gene TRBJ2-2; D not resolved. Germline assignment: CDR1 MNHEY and CDR2 SVGEGT. V lost 9 bases and J lost 3, with 17 bases in between. The CDR3 sequence is 15 residues long. The CDR3 nucleotides are TGTGCCAGATGGCCGATTGCCTCGGACACCGGGGAGCTGTTTTTT. It yields the protein CARWPIASDTGELFF.

This clonotype showed up just a few times. The rearrangement links TRBV7-9 to TRBJ2-5, with 12 bases aligning to TRBD2. The DNA end favors TRBJ2-7, so the J call may be wrong. Germline V gives CDR1 SEHNR, CDR2 FQNEAQ (reference sequence). This CDR3 has 16 amino acids. CDR3 protein: CASSRTSGISLGEQYF. The CDR3 coding sequence is TGTGCCAGCAGCAGGACTAGCGGGATATCTTTAGGCGAGCAGTACTTC.

The V and J genes are TRBV5-1 and TRBJ1-1, with D tentatively TRBD1 (5 bases). V lost 7 bases to trimming and J lost 4 bases, with 14 bases between them. Germline V gene data show CDR1 as SGHRS and CDR2 as YFSETQ. The CDR3 totals 13 residues. The CDR3 nucleotides read TGCGCCAGCGGTGACAGAGATCGCACTGAAGCTTTCTTT. This encodes CASGDRDRTEAFF.